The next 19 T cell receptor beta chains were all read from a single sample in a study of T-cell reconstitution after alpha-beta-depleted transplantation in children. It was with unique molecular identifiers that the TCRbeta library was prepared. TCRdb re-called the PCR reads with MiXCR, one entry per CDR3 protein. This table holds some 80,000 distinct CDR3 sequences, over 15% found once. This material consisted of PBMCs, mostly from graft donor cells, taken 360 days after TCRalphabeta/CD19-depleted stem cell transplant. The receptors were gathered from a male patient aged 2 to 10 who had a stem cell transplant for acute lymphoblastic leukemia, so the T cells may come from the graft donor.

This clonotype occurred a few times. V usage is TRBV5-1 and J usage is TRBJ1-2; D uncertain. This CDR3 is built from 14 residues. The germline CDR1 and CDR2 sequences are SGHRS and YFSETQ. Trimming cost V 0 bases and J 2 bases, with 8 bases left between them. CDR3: CASSLEGQNYGYTF. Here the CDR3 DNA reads TGCGCCAGCAGCTTGGAAGGGCAAAACTATGGCTACACCTTC.

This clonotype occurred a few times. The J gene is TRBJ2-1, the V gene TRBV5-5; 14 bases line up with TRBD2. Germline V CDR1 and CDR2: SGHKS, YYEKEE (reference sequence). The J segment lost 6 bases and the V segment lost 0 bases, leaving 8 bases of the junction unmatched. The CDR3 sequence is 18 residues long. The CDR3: CASSLGAGGLAGANEQFF. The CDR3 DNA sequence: TGTGCCAGCAGCTTGGGGGCGGGGGGACTAGCGGGAGCCAATGAGCAGTTCTTC.

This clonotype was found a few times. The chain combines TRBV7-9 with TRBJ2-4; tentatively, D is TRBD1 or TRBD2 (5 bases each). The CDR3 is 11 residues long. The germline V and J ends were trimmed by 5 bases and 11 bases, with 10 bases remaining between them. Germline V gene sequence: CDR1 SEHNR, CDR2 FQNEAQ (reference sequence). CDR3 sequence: CASSQRGLQYF. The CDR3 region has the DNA TGTGCCAGCAGCCAAAGGGGACTTCAGTACTTC.

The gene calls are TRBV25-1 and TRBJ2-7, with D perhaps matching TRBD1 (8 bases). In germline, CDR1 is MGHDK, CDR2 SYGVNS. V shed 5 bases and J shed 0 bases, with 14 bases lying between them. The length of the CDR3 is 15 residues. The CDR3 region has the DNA TGTGCCAGCAGTCGGACAGGGAGGGGCTCCTACGAGCAGTACTTC. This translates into CASSRTGRGSYEQYF.

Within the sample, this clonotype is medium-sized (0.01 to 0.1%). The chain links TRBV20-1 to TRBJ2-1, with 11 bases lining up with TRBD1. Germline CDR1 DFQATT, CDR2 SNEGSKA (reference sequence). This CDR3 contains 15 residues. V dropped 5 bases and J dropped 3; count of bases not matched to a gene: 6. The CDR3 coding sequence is TGCAGTGCTGTACCCGGGACAGGGGGCTACAATGAGCAGTTCTTC. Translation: CSAVPGTGGYNEQFF.

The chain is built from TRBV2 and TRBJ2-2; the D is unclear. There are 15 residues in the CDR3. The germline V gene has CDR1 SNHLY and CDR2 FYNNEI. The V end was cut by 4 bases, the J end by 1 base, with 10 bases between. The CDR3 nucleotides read TGTGCCAGCAGTGTCGGTGGGAAGAACACCGGGGAGCTGTTTTTT. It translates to CASSVGGKNTGELFF.

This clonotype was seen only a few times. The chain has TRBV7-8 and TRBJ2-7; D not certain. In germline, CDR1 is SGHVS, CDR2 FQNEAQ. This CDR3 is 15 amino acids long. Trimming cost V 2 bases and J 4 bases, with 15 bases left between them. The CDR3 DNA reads TGTGCCAGCAGCTTAAAGTTTCGCCCCTTTTACGAGCAGTACTTC. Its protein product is CASSLKFRPFYEQYF. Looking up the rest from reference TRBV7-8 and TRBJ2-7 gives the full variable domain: GAGVSQSPRYKVAKRGQDVALRCDPISGHVSLFWYQQALGQGPEFLTYFQNEAQLDKSGLPSDRFFAERPEGSVSTLKIQRTQQEDSAVYLCASSLKFRPFYEQYFGPGTRLTVT.

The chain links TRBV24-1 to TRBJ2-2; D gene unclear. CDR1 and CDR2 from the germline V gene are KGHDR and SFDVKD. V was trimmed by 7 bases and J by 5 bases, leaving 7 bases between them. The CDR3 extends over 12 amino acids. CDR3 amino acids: CATRPATGELFF. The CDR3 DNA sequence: TGTGCCACCAGGCCGGCTACCGGGGAGCTGTTTTTT.

CDR3 sequence reads: CASSVTGNYGYTF. For the CDR3, the DNA is TGTGCCAGCAGTGTCACTGGTAACTATGGCTACACCTTC. The chain has TRBV6-5 and TRBJ1-2; no clear D. The V end lost 5 bases, the J end lost 1 base, and 8 bases lay between the germline ends. Per the germline V gene, CDR1 is MNHEY and CDR2 is SVGAGI. The CDR3 is made up of 13 amino acids.

The CDR3 coding sequence is TGTGCCAGCAGCTTAGCTTTGGCTAGCGGGTCCTACAATGAGCAGTTCTTC. Its protein is CASSLALASGSYNEQFF. V gene TRBV7-2 combines with J gene TRBJ2-1, with 8 bases aligning to TRBD2. The CDR3 covers 17 residues. With 0 bases clipped from V and 1 base from J, the junction kept 5 bases outside the gene matches. The germline V gene encodes CDR1 SGHTA and CDR2 FQGNSA.

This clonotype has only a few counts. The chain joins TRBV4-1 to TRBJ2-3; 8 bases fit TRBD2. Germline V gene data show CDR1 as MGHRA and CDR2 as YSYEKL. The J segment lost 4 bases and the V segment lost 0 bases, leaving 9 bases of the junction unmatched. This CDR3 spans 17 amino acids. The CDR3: CASSQEGTRRRADTQYF. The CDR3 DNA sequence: TGCGCCAGCAGCCAAGAGGGGACTAGGAGGAGGGCAGATACGCAGTATTTT.

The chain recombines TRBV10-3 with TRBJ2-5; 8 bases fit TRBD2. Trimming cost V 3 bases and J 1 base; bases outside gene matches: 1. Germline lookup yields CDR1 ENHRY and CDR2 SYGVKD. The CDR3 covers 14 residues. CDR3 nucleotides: TGTGCCATCAGTGAAACTAGCGGCCAAGAGACCCAGTACTTC. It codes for CAISETSGQETQYF.

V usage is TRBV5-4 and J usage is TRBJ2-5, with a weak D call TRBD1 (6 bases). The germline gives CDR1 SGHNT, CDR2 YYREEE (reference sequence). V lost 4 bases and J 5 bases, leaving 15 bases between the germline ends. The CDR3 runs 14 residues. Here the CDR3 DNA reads TGTGCCAGCAGCCCGTCTAAGGGGGTCGAGACCCAGTACTTC. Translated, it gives CASSPSKGVETQYF.

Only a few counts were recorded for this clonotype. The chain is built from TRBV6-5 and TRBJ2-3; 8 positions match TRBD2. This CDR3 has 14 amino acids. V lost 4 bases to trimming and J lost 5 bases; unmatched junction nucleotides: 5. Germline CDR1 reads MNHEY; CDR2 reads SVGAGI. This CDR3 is CASSLAGYKDTQYF. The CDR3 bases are TGTGCCAGCAGTTTAGCGGGATACAAAGATACGCAGTATTTT.

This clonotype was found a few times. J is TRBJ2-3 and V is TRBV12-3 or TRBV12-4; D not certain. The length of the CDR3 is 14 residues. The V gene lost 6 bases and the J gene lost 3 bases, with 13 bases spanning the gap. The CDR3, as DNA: TGTGCCAGCAGCTTGGGTGGTGTAACAGATACGCAGTATTTT. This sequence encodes CASSLGGVTDTQYF.

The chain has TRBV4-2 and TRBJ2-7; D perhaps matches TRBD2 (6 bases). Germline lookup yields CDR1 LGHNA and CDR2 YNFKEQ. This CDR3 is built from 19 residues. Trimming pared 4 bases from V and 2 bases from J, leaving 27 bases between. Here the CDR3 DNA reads TGTGCCAGCAGCCGTCACATACGTAGATCGGGAGAGCAAGCCTACGAGCAGTACTTC. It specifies CASSRHIRRSGEQAYEQYF.

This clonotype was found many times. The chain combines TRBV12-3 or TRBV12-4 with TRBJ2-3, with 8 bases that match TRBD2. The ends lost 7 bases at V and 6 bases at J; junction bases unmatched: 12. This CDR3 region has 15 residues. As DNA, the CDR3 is TGTGCCAGCATCTCTAGGGGCGGGAGGAGTGATACGCAGTATTTT. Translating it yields CASISRGGRSDTQYF.

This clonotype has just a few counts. The CDR3 bases are TGTGCCAGCAGCGTATTAGCGGGAGGGACCTACGAGCAGTACTTC. Protein sequence: CASSVLAGGTYEQYF. The chain employs TRBV6-1 and TRBJ2-7; TRBD2 matches 11 bases. J lost 2 bases, V lost 6 bases, and 6 bases had no gene match. The CDR3 is 15 residues long. Germline loops: CDR1 MNHNS, CDR2 SASEGT.

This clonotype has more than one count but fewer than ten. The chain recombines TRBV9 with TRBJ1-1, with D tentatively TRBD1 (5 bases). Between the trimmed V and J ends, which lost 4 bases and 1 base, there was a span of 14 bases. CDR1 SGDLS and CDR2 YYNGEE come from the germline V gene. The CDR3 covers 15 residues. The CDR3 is CASSQLTDENTEAFF. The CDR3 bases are TGTGCCAGCAGCCAGCTGACAGACGAGAACACTGAAGCTTTCTTT.